This record concerns one T cell receptor beta chain sequence. The antigen is not known. Per the germline V gene, CDR1 is MNHNS and CDR2 is SASEGT. V gave up 7 bases and J gave up 1 base, with 16 bases separating them. The CDR3 is 15 amino acids. Each CDR3 protein gets one entry after TCRdb re-called the reads with MiXCR. The sample shows about 700,000 distinct CDR3 sequences, about 33% of them seen only once. This specimen belongs to a study of T cell repertoires in cytomegalovirus infection. Across the whole study: Recently identified HLA-C-restricted CMV epitopes were used, and well-studied HLA-B-restricted CMV epitopes were used as well. Public TCR beta signatures provided an indication of both CMV infection and a matching HLA type. Study-level points and caveats: In two of eight donors, the top clonotype was HLA-C-restricted CMV-specific.

This specimen consisted of cultured PBMCs, obtained from culture after CMV antigen stimulation. This sequence originates from a human donor in good health (CMV status not recorded). Some clones in this sample may be carry-over from other donors' samples. The J gene is TRBJ2-5, the V gene TRBV6-1, with D perhaps TRBD1 (6 bases). CDR3 region: CASTQTRGVQETQYF. CDR3 DNA sequence: TGTGCCAGCACCCAAACCAGGGGAGTCCAAGAGACCCAGTACTTC.